This T cell receptor (beta chain) was recovered during a study of T cell repertoires in cytomegalovirus infection. As for the study in general: Shared public TCR beta signatures pointed to both CMV infection and a matching HLA type. The study, taken as a whole, reports: The ex vivo response was dominated by HLA-C-restricted CMV-specific TCR beta clonotypes.

The germline CDR1 and CDR2 sequences are SGDLS and YYNGEE. The CDR3 consists of 14 residues. V dropped 0 bases and J dropped 3 bases, with 6 bases sitting between them. In its sample, this clonotype was seen a few times. Antigen specificity is unknown. TCRdb re-derived calls from the reads in MiXCR, one entry per CDR3 protein. The repertoire has about 51,000 distinct CDR3 sequences, over 15% of them found once; the top ten carry 26%. The source was CD8+ T cells from cultured PBMCs, collected from culture after CMV antigen stimulation. The rearrangement uses TRBV9 and TRBJ1-4; D unresolved. The receptor was derived from a human donor in good health (CMV status not recorded). Some clones in this sample may be carry-over from other donors' samples. CDR3 amino acids: CASSVGWANEKLFF. The CDR3 DNA follows: TGTGCCAGCAGCGTAGGGTGGGCTAATGAAAAACTGTTTTTT.